A single sample is the source of the 28 T cell receptor beta chains below, sequenced in a study of CD8 T cells in Susac syndrome. Reverse transcription used about 0.45 to 1 ug RNA and random hexamers. One entry per CDR3 protein results from TCRdb running MiXCR on the immunoSEQ multiplex PCR reads. The sample has 150,000 or so distinct CDR3 sequences; 95% are singletons. Sequencing used CD4+ T cells from PBMCs. All receptors come from a human donor with Susac syndrome.

The genes are TRBV28 and TRBJ1-4, with TRBD1 matching 8 bases. The CDR3 has 14 residues. Germline assignment: CDR1 MDHEN and CDR2 SYDVKM. V dropped 3 bases and J dropped 8; count of bases not matched to a gene: 5. The CDR3 DNA follows: TGTGCCAGCAGTTTCCGGCAGGGGGCCGAAAAACTGTTTTTT. Its translation is CASSFRQGAEKLFF.

This clonotype was recorded once. J is TRBJ1-2 and V is TRBV12-3 or TRBV12-4; the D is unclear. The CDR3 is made up of 11 amino acids. V was shortened by 6 bases and J by 8 bases, with 10 bases between the two germline ends. Here the CDR3 reads CASRSAGGYTF. The CDR3 region has the DNA TGTGCCAGCAGGAGCGCGGGCGGCTACACCTTC.

V and J are TRBV28 and TRBJ2-7; D is unresolved. Germline loops: CDR1 MDHEN, CDR2 SYDVKM. The CDR3 has 14 residues. Trimming stripped 7 bases from V and 2 bases from J, with 15 bases between. The CDR3 spells CASTSDILAYEQYF. The CDR3 DNA reads as TGTGCCAGCACCTCTGACATCCTGGCCTACGAGCAGTACTTC.

The chain joins TRBV12-5 to TRBJ1-2; D is ambiguous. Trimming cost V 5 bases and J 0 bases, with 16 bases left between them. The CDR3 covers 16 residues. Germline V CDR1 and CDR2: LGHNT, FRNRAP. As DNA, the CDR3 is TGTGCTAGTGGTGCGGGGAGTGGGCGAGCTAACTATGGCTACACCTTC. Its protein product is CASGAGSGRANYGYTF.

The chain couples TRBV6-2 or TRBV6-3 to TRBJ2-1; weak D call: TRBD2 (6 bases). V lost 8 bases to trimming and J lost 9 bases, with 17 bases between them. This CDR3 spans 13 amino acids. Germline V gene sequence: CDR1 MNHEY, CDR2 SVGEGT. CDR3 residues: CASWDSVGSEQFF. The CDR3 coding sequence is TGTGCCAGCTGGGACTCCGTTGGGAGTGAGCAGTTCTTC.

The chain recombines TRBV3-1 with TRBJ2-5; D is undetermined. Germline CDR1 LGHDT, CDR2 YNNKEL (reference sequence). Trimming removed 3 bases at V and 5 bases at J, with 7 bases between. The CDR3 sequence is 12 residues long. The CDR3 loop is CASSHSEETQYF. CDR3 nucleotide sequence: TGTGCCAGCAGCCATTCGGAGGAGACCCAGTACTTC.

This sequence joins TRBV7-2 and TRBJ2-3; 7 nucleotides line up with TRBD2. CDR1 SGHTA and CDR2 FQGNSA come from the germline V gene. The CDR3 is 18 amino acids. Trimming removed 1 base from V and 2 bases from J; junction bases left unmatched: 12. The CDR3 loop reads CASSLVSSQRDLTDTQYF. DNA for the CDR3: TGTGCCAGCAGCTTAGTTAGTTCCCAGCGGGATCTCACAGATACGCAGTATTTT.

This clonotype appeared once. At one of its ends the junction is not consistent with the germline gene, which may arise from a read error. The V call is TRBV4-1, the J call TRBJ2-1; a possible D gene is TRBD1 (6 bases). Germline loops: CDR1 MGHRA, CDR2 YSYEKL. The CDR3 length is 13 residues. CDR3 residues: CASSHVIRGNGVF. Here the CDR3 DNA reads TGCGCCAGCAGCCATGTGATTAGGGGGAATGGGGTCTTC.

The chain uses TRBV7-6 and TRBJ2-3; 16 nucleotides match TRBD2. V was pared by 5 bases and J by 1 base, with 6 bases of the junction left unmatched. This CDR3 has 18 residues. The germline V gene has CDR1 SGHVS and CDR2 FNYEAQ. The CDR3, as DNA: TGTGCCAGCAGCCTGCCGGGACTAGCGGGAGGGTGCACAGATACGCAGTATTTT. Translation gives CASSLPGLAGGCTDTQYF.

The rearrangement links TRBV16 to TRBJ2-1; 7 bases align to TRBD2. Per the germline V gene, CDR1 is KGHSY and CDR2 is FQNENV. J gave up 9 bases and V 4 bases, and 15 bases lay outside the gene matches. The CDR3 sequence is 16 residues long. CDR3 DNA sequence: TGTGCCAGCAGCCTACCTAAGGGACTATGGTCAGTTGAGCAGTTCTTC. Translated, it gives CASSLPKGLWSVEQFF.

The J gene is TRBJ2-7, the V gene TRBV2, with D unclear. Trimming left V 2 bases short and J 4 bases short, with 6 bases between. This CDR3 region has 12 residues. Germline assignment: CDR1 SNHLY and CDR2 FYNNEI. The CDR3 reads CASSEKGYEQYF. As DNA, the CDR3 is TGTGCCAGCAGTGAAAAAGGGTACGAGCAGTACTTC.

The V and J genes are TRBV2 and TRBJ2-3; D is unclear. Trimming removed 6 bases from V and 4 bases from J, with 11 bases in between. The length of the CDR3 is 13 residues. The germline CDR1 and CDR2 sequences are SNHLY and FYNNEI. The CDR3 DNA reads TGTGCCAGCAGGGCAGGACCGCCAGATACGCAGTATTTT. Encoded protein: CASRAGPPDTQYF.

This clonotype was seen once. V is TRBV5-1 and J is TRBJ2-2; 7 positions agree with TRBD1. The V and J ends lost 5 bases and 5 bases, in that order; junction bases with no gene match: 15. Germline CDR1 is SGHRS and CDR2 is YFSETQ. This CDR3 spans 17 amino acids. CDR3 loop: CASRDDRALSGTGELFF. Here the CDR3 DNA reads TGCGCCAGCAGGGATGACAGGGCTCTCAGTGGTACCGGGGAGCTGTTTTTT.

In its sample, this clonotype was seen once. V is TRBV7-9 and J is TRBJ2-1; TRBD1 matches 9 bases. Germline CDR1 reads SEHNR; CDR2 reads FQNEAQ (reference sequence). The junction had 9 bases not matched to a gene; V was cut back by 5 bases and J by 7 bases. This CDR3 is 15 amino acids long. The chain's CDR3 is CASSRGQGNTNEQFF. The CDR3 region has the DNA TGTGCCAGCAGCCGGGGACAGGGAAACACGAATGAGCAGTTCTTC.

Only one count was recorded for this clonotype. The V gene is TRBV20-1, the J gene TRBJ2-1; 12 nucleotides align to TRBD2. From germline, CDR1 is DFQATT and CDR2 SNEGSKA (reference sequence). Losses at the gene ends were 2 bases for V and 10 bases for J; bases not matched to a gene: 3. The CDR3 is made up of 13 amino acids. CDR3 region: CSARRLAGVEQFF. The CDR3 DNA reads as TGCAGTGCTAGAAGACTAGCGGGAGTAGAGCAGTTCTTC.

The CDR3 is CASSQEPGQGAHYGYTF. In nucleotides, the CDR3 is TGCGCCAGCAGCCAAGAGCCAGGACAGGGGGCCCACTATGGCTACACCTTC. The chain couples TRBV4-3 to TRBJ1-2, with 11 bases that match TRBD1. Per germline, CDR1 LGHNA and CDR2 YSLEER. J lost 3 bases, V lost 0 bases, and 6 bases had no gene match. This CDR3 contains 17 residues.

The chain carries TRBV6-5 and TRBJ2-1; maybe TRBD2 (5 bases). V was trimmed by 5 bases and J by 8 bases, leaving 7 bases between them. CDR3 length: 11 amino acids. The germline CDR1 and CDR2 sequences are MNHEY and SVGAGI. CDR3 residues: CASSNGDEQFF. The CDR3 DNA follows: TGTGCCAGCAGTAACGGGGATGAGCAGTTCTTC.

The chain joins TRBV24-1 to TRBJ1-1, with D perhaps matching TRBD1 (6 bases). The CDR3 sequence is 14 residues long. V was shortened by 8 bases and J by 2 bases, with 14 bases between the two germline ends. Germline V gene sequence: CDR1 KGHDR, CDR2 SFDVKD. In nucleotides, the CDR3 is TGTGCCACCATGGGGGGCCTGGAAAACACTGAAGCTTTCTTT. Amino acids: CATMGGLENTEAFF.

This chain joins TRBV6-2 or TRBV6-3 and TRBJ2-1, with 11 bases identical to TRBD1. This CDR3 is 15 amino acids long. Germline CDR1 MNHEY, CDR2 SVGEGT. Trimming at V came to 7 bases and at J to 6 bases, leaving 8 bases not matched to a gene. The CDR3 DNA follows: TGTGCCAGCAAGTTCGGACAGGGGGCTTCCAATGAGCAGTTCTTC. Its protein product is CASKFGQGASNEQFF.

The rearrangement uses TRBV28 and TRBJ2-1; the D is unclear. Germline CDR1 and CDR2: MDHEN and SYDVKM. The CDR3 is 11 amino acids. With 8 bases removed from V and 3 bases from J, the gap between germline ends came to 5 bases. CDR3 bases: TGTGCCAGCGCAATCTACAATGAGCAGTTCTTC. Translation: CASAIYNEQFF.

V is TRBV20-1 and J is TRBJ2-6; D is unresolved. The CDR3 covers 15 residues. In germline, CDR1 is DFQATT, CDR2 SNEGSKA (reference sequence). Trimming cost V 0 bases and J 0 bases, with 6 bases left between them. CDR3 sequence: CSAREGSSGANVLTF. CDR3 coding DNA: TGCAGTGCTAGAGAGGGCAGCTCTGGGGCCAACGTCCTGACTTTC.

V usage is TRBV20-1 and J usage is TRBJ2-1; 9 nucleotides match TRBD2. The CDR3 sequence is 13 residues long. V was clipped by 3 bases and J by 4 bases; unmatched bases: 1. CDR1 and CDR2 from the germline V gene are DFQATT and SNEGSKA (reference sequence). The CDR3 protein is CSASSGGYNEQFF. For the CDR3, the DNA is TGCAGTGCTAGCAGCGGGGGGTACAATGAGCAGTTCTTC.

V gene TRBV7-2 combines with J gene TRBJ2-7; D is perhaps TRBD1 (6 bases). Trimming cost V 3 bases and J 0 bases, with 9 bases left between them. Germline-derived CDR1 and CDR2 are SGHTA and FQGNSA. This CDR3 spans 14 amino acids. Here the CDR3 DNA reads TGTGCCAGCAGCTTGTGGGACACCTCCTACGAGCAGTACTTC. Translating it yields CASSLWDTSYEQYF. The full variable domain, with the rest looked up from reference TRBV7-2 and TRBJ2-7, is GAGVSQSPSNKVTEKGKDVELRCDPISGHTALYWYRQSLGQGLEFLIYFQGNSAPDKSGLPSDRFSAERTGGSVSTLTIQRTQQEDSAVYLCASSLWDTSYEQYFGPGTRLTVT.

This chain connects TRBV12-3 or TRBV12-4 to TRBJ2-7; D is perhaps TRBD1 or TRBD2 (5 bases each). The CDR3 is 14 residues long. Trimming removed 4 bases from V and 2 bases from J, with 12 bases in between. CDR3 DNA sequence: TGTGCCAGCAGTTCGTACGGGACCACCTACGAGCAGTACTTC. This translates into CASSSYGTTYEQYF.

The J gene is TRBJ2-3, the V gene TRBV30, with D unclear. The CDR3 contains 14 residues. Germline V gives CDR1 GTSNPN, CDR2 SVGIG (reference sequence). V lost 0 bases and J lost 2, with 9 bases in between. Here the CDR3 reads CAWSVGATTDTQYF. CDR3 coding DNA: TGTGCCTGGAGTGTAGGTGCGACCACAGATACGCAGTATTTT. Full variable domain (outside the CDR3, taken from reference TRBV30 and TRBJ2-3): SQTIHQWPATLVQPVGSPLSLECTVEGTSNPNLYWYRQAAGRGLQLLFYSVGIGQISSEVPQNLSASRPQDRQFILSSKKLLLSDSGFYLCAWSVGATTDTQYFGPGTRLTVL.

The V gene is TRBV12-3 or TRBV12-4, the J gene TRBJ2-7; 8 bases are shared with TRBD2. The CDR3 has 14 amino acids. Trimming removed 3 bases from V and 7 bases from J; junction bases left unmatched: 8. The CDR3 DNA is TGTGCCAGCAGTTTCCATCCGGGGGGGAAGGAGCAGTACTTC. Translating gives CASSFHPGGKEQYF.

J is TRBJ2-1 and V is TRBV12-3 or TRBV12-4; D perhaps matches TRBD1 (6 bases). Trimming shortened V by 5 bases and J by 3 bases, and 8 bases separated the two germline ends. This CDR3 has 13 residues. This CDR3 is CASSPTGYNEQFF. The CDR3, as DNA: TGTGCCAGCAGTCCGACAGGCTACAATGAGCAGTTCTTC.

The chain is built from TRBV5-1 and TRBJ2-7; no reliable D call. The CDR3 length is 14 residues. V was clipped by 0 bases and J by 0 bases, with 7 bases between them. The germline gives CDR1 SGHRS, CDR2 YFSETQ. The chain's CDR3 is CASSLEGPSYEQYF. The DNA of the CDR3 is TGCGCCAGCAGCTTGGAAGGACCCTCCTACGAGCAGTACTTC.